The subject of this entry is one T cell receptor (beta chain). V was clipped by 4 bases and J by 5 bases; unmatched bases: 10. CDR1 SGHRS and CDR2 YFSETQ come from the germline V gene. The CDR3 has 17 residues. This specimen comes from a study of blood T cell repertoires in COVID-19. In the study overall: The origin of the acute and convalescent COVID-19 samples was the United States, Italy and Spain. T cells, B-cell-depleted T cells, or PBMCs provided the cDNA or gDNA that served as material.

In the original processing: Researchers report that nucleated cell counts were estimated from reference gene primer amplification. Only in-frame clones appear in the TCRdb table, and some are missing; sequencing was by immunoSEQ multiplex PCR. V, J and clone size derive from that table, while D and trimming were established from the DNA sequence. Among fewer than 250,000 clones listed, more than 70% were seen once. Specimen: peripheral blood. This TCR derives from a man aged 45-60 years with active or convalescent COVID-19. The chain joins TRBV5-1 to TRBJ2-5; 14 nucleotides line up with TRBD2. This CDR3 is CASSPRLAGGGRETQYF. CDR3 bases: TGCGCCAGCAGCCCCCGACTAGCGGGGGGGGGCAGGGAGACCCAGTACTTC.